This TCR beta chain comes out of a study of T-cell reconstitution after alpha-beta-depleted transplantation in children. Whole-study results and caveats: Certain patients had high TCRbeta diversity at day 60, and it came from recipient T cells and thymic progenitors that survived. The authors attributed T-cell counts and diversity one year after transplant mostly to newly produced T cells. As was reported, about two months after transplant, alpha-beta T cells came from several hundred expanded graft clones.

Preparing the TCRbeta library involved the use of unique molecular identifiers. TCRdb re-called the PCR reads through MiXCR, storing one row per CDR3 protein. Altogether approximately 800,000 distinct CDR3 sequences are present, under 20% being singletons, with the ten largest covering 5%. The sample holds a few counts of this clonotype. Its antigen remains unidentified. The input for sequencing was PBMCs, mostly from graft donor cells, taken 360 days after TCRalphabeta/CD19-depleted stem cell transplant. This receptor was identified in a male patient between 5 and 17 years old who had a stem cell transplant for acute lymphoblastic leukemia, so the T cells may come from the graft donor.

CDR3 coding DNA: TGTGCCAGCAGCGTAGGTCCAAAAGGATGGAATTCACCCCTCCACTTT. This translates into CASSVGPKGWNSPLHF. The chain uses TRBV9 and TRBJ1-6; D not certain. This CDR3 is built from 16 residues. V was cut by 0 bases and J by 7 bases, with 14 bases left in between. CDR1 is SGDLS, CDR2 YYNGEE, per germline.